This is a list of T cell receptor beta chains from one sample in a study of post-analysis software for immune sequencing data. Using its own MiXCR run on the PCR reads, TCRdb lists one record per CDR3 protein. This sample yields approximately 360,000 distinct CDR3 sequences, of which roughly 38% are seen a single time; 13% belongs to the top ten. Sequencing was performed on blood. All receptors derive from a girl aged 10 to 17 with multiple sclerosis. CDR3s include the opening cysteine and the closing phenylalanine or tryptophan. D genes are given only for firm matches. Clone size appears in some rows only: once, few, many, or a class for an expanded clone.

v_call	j_call	clone_size	d_call	cdr3_aa	cdr3_nt
TRBV7-2	TRBJ2-5	few	TRBD2	CASSSTSGGKTQYF	TGTGCCAGCAGCTCGACTAGCGGGGGAAAGACCCAGTACTTC
TRBV7-9	TRBJ2-7	.	.	CASSSHRAPYEQYF	TGTGCCAGCAGCTCTCACAGGGCCCCCTACGAGCAGTACTTC
TRBV10-3	TRBJ2-7	few	TRBD1	CAISEDETGVNSYEQYF	TGTGCCATCAGTGAAGACGAGACAGGGGTGAACTCCTACGAGCAGTACTTC
TRBV29-1	TRBJ1-1	many	.	CSVGPGRRGTEAFF	TGCAGCGTTGGTCCGGGGCGGAGAGGCACTGAAGCTTTCTTT
TRBV20-1	TRBJ2-3	.	.	CSASQGGRNSADTQYF	TGCAGTGCTAGCCAAGGAGGCAGGAATTCAGCAGATACGCAGTATTTT
TRBV4-3	TRBJ1-5	few	.	CASSQDGAVNQPQHF	TGCGCCAGCAGCCAAGATGGGGCAGTGAATCAGCCCCAGCATTTT
TRBV5-6	TRBJ2-5	.	.	CASSLAPGTQETQYF	TGTGCCAGCAGCCTGGCGCCCGGGACCCAAGAGACCCAGTACTTC
TRBV5-1	TRBJ2-7	.	.	CASSPTGSSYNEQYF	TGCGCCAGCAGCCCTACGGGGAGCTCCTACAATGAGCAGTACTTC
TRBV12-3/TRBV12-4	TRBJ1-2	few	.	CASSPEGDYGYTF	TGTGCCAGCAGTCCCGAGGGGGACTATGGCTACACCTTC
TRBV2	TRBJ1-6	.	.	CASSDPGADNSPLHF	TGTGCCAGCAGTGATCCAGGGGCAGACAATTCACCCCTCCACTTT
TRBV7-9	TRBJ1-2	.	.	CASSSDREDYGYTF	TGTGCCAGCAGTTCGGACCGGGAGGACTATGGCTACACCTTC
TRBV4-2	TRBJ2-1	.	.	CASSQDWGTYNEQFF	TGTGCCAGCAGCCAAGATTGGGGGACCTACAATGAGCAGTTCTTC
TRBV18	TRBJ2-3	.	.	CASSPLGADWADTQYF	TGTGCCAGCTCACCCCTAGGGGCGGATTGGGCAGATACGCAGTATTTT
TRBV10-2	TRBJ1-1	.	.	CASSAPPRGTSEAFF	TGCGCCAGCAGTGCACCACCTAGGGGCACTTCTGAAGCTTTCTTT
TRBV10-1	TRBJ2-3	.	TRBD2	CASSVGLARSTDTQYF	TGCGCCAGCAGTGTCGGACTAGCGAGAAGCACAGATACGCAGTATTTT
TRBV5-1	TRBJ2-5	few	TRBD1	CASILQGARETQYF	TGCGCCAGCATACTACAGGGGGCGAGGGAGACCCAGTACTTC
TRBV28	TRBJ2-6	few	.	CASRSGGANVLTF	TGTGCCAGCAGATCAGGGGGGGCCAACGTCCTGACTTTC
TRBV6-1	TRBJ1-2	.	.	CASSEVALLGSTF	TGTGCCAGCAGTGAAGTGGCATTACTCGGCTCCACCTTC
TRBV6-5	TRBJ2-7	many	TRBD1	CASSPGTGIHEQYF	TGTGCCAGCAGCCCCGGGACAGGCATCCACGAGCAGTACTTC
TRBV5-1	TRBJ1-2	few	.	CASSAVGSANYGYTF	TGCGCCAGCAGCGCCGTTGGATCTGCTAACTATGGCTACACCTTC
TRBV18	TRBJ1-6	few	.	CASSLSDPGNSPLHF	TGTGCCAGCTCACTTTCGGATCCCGGGAATTCACCCCTCCACTTT
TRBV6-5	TRBJ2-3	.	.	CASSYWIPGDLGSTDTQYF	TGTGCCAGCAGTTACTGGATTCCAGGGGATTTAGGTAGCACAGATACGCAGTATTTT
TRBV4-2	TRBJ2-5	many	TRBD1	CASSPRTGDQETQYF	TGTGCCAGCAGCCCCCGGACAGGGGACCAAGAGACCCAGTACTTC
TRBV20-1	TRBJ2-5	.	.	CSAIQGPYNEQYF	TGCAGTGCTATACAGGGTCCCTACAATGAGCAGTACTTC
TRBV5-4	TRBJ2-5	.	TRBD2	CASSLGTSGRKRETQYF	TGTGCCAGCAGCCTGGGGACTAGCGGGAGGAAGCGAGAGACCCAGTACTTC
TRBV10-1	TRBJ2-1	few	TRBD1	CASSEGAGGYNEQFF	TGCGCCAGCAGTGAAGGGGCAGGGGGCTACAATGAGCAGTTCTTC
TRBV6-1	TRBJ2-3	few	TRBD1	CASSEAGTGTDTQYF	TGTGCCAGCAGTGAAGCAGGGACAGGCACAGATACGCAGTATTTT
TRBV12-3/TRBV12-4	TRBJ1-2	.	.	CASSVRANYGYTF	TGTGCCAGCAGTGTCAGGGCTAACTATGGCTACACCTTC
TRBV7-3	TRBJ2-3	few	.	CASSSRADTDTQYF	TGTGCCAGCAGCTCCCGGGCCGACACAGATACGCAGTATTTT
TRBV20-1	TRBJ2-5	.	.	CSAPGGQETQYF	TGCAGTGCTCCCGGAGGGCAAGAGACCCAGTACTTC
TRBV6-5	TRBJ1-6	few	TRBD1	CASSYSDRGPVSPLHF	TGTGCCAGCAGTTACTCCGACAGGGGGCCCGTTTCACCCCTCCACTTT
TRBV20-1	TRBJ1-2	few	.	CSAREGQPYGYTF	TGCAGTGCTAGAGAGGGCCAGCCCTATGGCTACACCTTC
TRBV5-1	TRBJ2-3	many	.	CASKEPGSDTQYF	TGCGCCAGCAAAGAACCAGGCTCGGATACGCAGTATTTT
TRBV7-9	TRBJ2-7	few	TRBD1	CASSRDSVYEQYF	TGTGCCAGCAGCCGGGACAGTGTATACGAGCAGTACTTC
TRBV6-2/TRBV6-3	TRBJ2-5	.	TRBD2	CAVSQQTGGQETQYF	TGTGCCGTATCCCAACAAACGGGGGGACAAGAGACCCAGTACTTC
TRBV12-3/TRBV12-4	TRBJ2-7	.	.	CASSLARGGLYYEQYF	TGTGCCAGCAGTTTAGCGAGAGGTGGACTGTACTACGAGCAGTACTTC
TRBV5-1	TRBJ1-6	.	TRBD1	CASSLLNPGTGNSPLHF	TGCGCCAGCAGCTTACTCAACCCCGGGACAGGGAATTCACCCCTCCACTTT
TRBV10-3	TRBJ1-4	few	TRBD1	CAIRDDRGWGNEKLFF	TGTGCCATCAGAGACGACAGGGGATGGGGGAATGAAAAACTGTTTTTT
TRBV20-1	TRBJ1-5	few	.	CSASGVGQEVPQHF	TGCAGTGCTAGTGGCGTGGGGCAGGAGGTCCCCCAGCATTTT
TRBV20-1	TRBJ1-1	few	.	CSARVGRTEHTEAFF	TGCAGTGCTAGAGTGGGAAGGACAGAACACACTGAAGCTTTCTTT
TRBV5-1	TRBJ2-7	few	.	CASSLAQGPSYEQYF	TGCGCCAGCAGCTTGGCGCAGGGTCCCTCCTACGAGCAGTACTTC
TRBV29-1	TRBJ2-7	.	TRBD1	CSGGGGNYEQYF	TGCAGCGGAGGGGGCGGCAACTACGAGCAGTACTTC
TRBV6-1	TRBJ2-1	.	TRBD1	CAGSGQGYNEQFF	TGTGCCGGCAGCGGACAGGGGTACAATGAGCAGTTCTTC
TRBV19	TRBJ1-6	.	.	CASSGRGGSPLHF	TGTGCCAGTAGTGGCAGGGGTGGTTCACCCCTCCACTTT
TRBV11-2	TRBJ2-7	once	.	CASNSISYEQYF	TGTGCCAGCAACTCGATCTCCTACGAGCAGTACTTC
TRBV7-9	TRBJ1-2	.	.	CASSSVGYTF	TGTGCCAGCAGTTCGGTTGGCTACACCTTC
TRBV15	TRBJ2-5	few	.	CATSRNEETQYF	TGTGCCACCAGCAGAAATGAGGAGACCCAGTACTTC
TRBV5-1	TRBJ2-1	.	TRBD2	CASSLRSSGGTYNEQFF	TGCGCCAGCAGCTTGAGGAGTAGCGGGGGCACCTACAATGAGCAGTTCTTC